This T cell receptor (beta chain) was retrieved from a study of blood T cell repertoires in COVID-19. The ends were cut back, 6 bases at V and 3 bases at J, with 15 bases in the middle. The CDR3 covers 13 residues. CDR1 and CDR2 (germline): SQVTM, ANQGSEA. Generated by immunoSEQ multiplex PCR, the TCRdb table keeps only in-frame clones and is missing some. The sample carries 40,000 to 50,000 clones, more than 70% recorded once. The chain recombines TRBV29-1 with TRBJ2-7, with D maybe TRBD1 (6 bases). Sequenced material: peripheral blood. This sequence originates from a human donor in a cohort sampled during active COVID-19. The CDR3 DNA reads TGCAGCGTACAAGCAGGGGTGGACTACGAGCAGTACTTC. It is translated as CSVQAGVDYEQYF.